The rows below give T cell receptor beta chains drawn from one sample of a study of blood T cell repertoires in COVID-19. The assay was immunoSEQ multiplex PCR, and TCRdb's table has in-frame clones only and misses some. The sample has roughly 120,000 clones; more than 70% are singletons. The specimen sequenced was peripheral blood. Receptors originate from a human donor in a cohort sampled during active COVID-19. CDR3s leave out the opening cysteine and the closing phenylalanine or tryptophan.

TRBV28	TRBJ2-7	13	ASSLSTSGNPPFY
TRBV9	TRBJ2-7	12	ASSPGQVDYEQY
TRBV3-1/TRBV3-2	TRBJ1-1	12	ASSQGRQGTEAF
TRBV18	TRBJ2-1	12	ASSLSTRGNEQF
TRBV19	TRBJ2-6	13	ASQTGLSGANVLT
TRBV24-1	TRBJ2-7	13	ATSDGDRVSYEQY
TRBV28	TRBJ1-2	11	ASSLGGEGGYT
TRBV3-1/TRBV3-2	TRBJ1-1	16	ASSQPVAEDPMNTEAF
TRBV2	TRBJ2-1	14	ASSSSGSFRVDEQF
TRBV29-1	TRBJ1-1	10	SVGTPYTEAF
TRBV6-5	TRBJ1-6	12	ASYGGGGGSPLH
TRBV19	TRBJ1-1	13	ASSMFSGVNTEAF
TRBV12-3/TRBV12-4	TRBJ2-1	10	ASSPGYNEQF
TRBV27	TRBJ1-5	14	ASSSLQGAGGQPQH
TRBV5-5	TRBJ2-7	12	ASSLVGTAYEQY
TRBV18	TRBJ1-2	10	ASSGDRGGYT
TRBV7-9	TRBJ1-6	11	ASTGGIPSPLH
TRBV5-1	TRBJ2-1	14	ASSLEGQGVSNEQF
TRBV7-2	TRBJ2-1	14	ASSLGASLNHNEQF
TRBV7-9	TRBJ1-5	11	ASSPGDLQPQH
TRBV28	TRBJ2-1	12	ASPPQTCYNEQF
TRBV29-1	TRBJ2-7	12	SVALGGISYEQY
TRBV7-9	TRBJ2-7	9	ASSRGGEQY
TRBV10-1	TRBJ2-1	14	ASSDPGTGERNEQF
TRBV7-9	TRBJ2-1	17	ASSVTSGRTFSSYNEQF
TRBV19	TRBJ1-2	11	ASSIVEGYGYT
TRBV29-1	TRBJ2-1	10	SVDNRVGEQF